This section outlines one T cell receptor beta chain sequence together with its context. What it recognizes is unknown. TCRdb called the 5' RACE reads again in MiXCR, with one record for every CDR3 protein. The repertoire holds 350,000 to 550,000 distinct CDR3 sequences, over 15% seen once, with around a fifth in the top ten. The data originate from a study of T-cell memory formation after mild COVID-19. The study's findings and limits: Second-wave clones that peaked on day 37 lacked confirmed SARS-CoV-2 specificity.

CDR1 is MNHNS and CDR2 is SASEGT in the germline V gene. The CDR3 has 13 amino acids. V gave up 7 bases and J gave up 5 bases, with 14 bases separating them. Sequences were obtained from PBMCs or a T cell subset sorted from them (not recorded which). V and J are TRBV6-1 and TRBJ1-1; the D is unclear. The clonotype originates from a young man who had mild COVID-19 (a few samples of this study predate the infection). Cell type and time point are not known. The CDR3 DNA is TGTGCCAGCACCCCGACGGGGATAACTGAAGCTTTCTTT. Protein product: CASTPTGITEAFF.